This T cell receptor beta chain was sequenced in a study of blood T cells in healthy people across ages. Trimming pared 5 bases from V and 0 bases from J, leaving 12 bases between. CDR3 length: 14 residues. Looked up from germline, CDR1 is SGHDT and CDR2 is YYEEEE. The authors ran a second PCR of 7 to 11 cycles using a sample-barcoded 5' primer and a J-beta primer mix. TCRdb redid the calling of the 5' RACE reads with MiXCR, one entry per CDR3 protein. The sample includes around 1.5 million distinct CDR3 sequences, approximately 42% of them seen just once. This clonotype was seen repeatedly, ten times or more.

The chain couples TRBV5-6 to TRBJ2-7; no clear D gene. This TCR was recovered from a woman aged 18-30 years in good health. Sequenced: blood. The CDR3 coding sequence is TGTGCCAGCAGTAGAACCGCAGTCTCCTACGAGCAGTACTTC. Its protein is CASSRTAVSYEQYF.